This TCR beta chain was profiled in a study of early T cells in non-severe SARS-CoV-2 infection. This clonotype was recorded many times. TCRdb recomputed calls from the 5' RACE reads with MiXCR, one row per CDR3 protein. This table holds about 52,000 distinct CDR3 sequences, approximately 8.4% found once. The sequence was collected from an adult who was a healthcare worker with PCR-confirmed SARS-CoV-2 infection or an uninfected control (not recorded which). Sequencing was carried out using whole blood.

CDR3 residues: CASSRTQRASGSPTAYEQYF. In nucleotides, the CDR3 is TGTGCCAGCAGTCGAACGCAACGGGCTAGCGGGAGTCCTACGGCATACGAGCAGTACTTC. This chain connects TRBV27 to TRBJ2-7; 10 nucleotides line up with TRBD2. With V trimmed by 5 bases and J by 4 bases, 23 bases remained unmatched. The length of the CDR3 is 20 residues. The V gene's germline CDR1 is MNHEY and CDR2 SMNVEV (reference sequence).